Listed here are 20 T cell receptor beta chains from one sample, sequenced in a study of a mutant IDH1 vaccine in newly diagnosed glioma. Time point: baseline, week 1 (first vaccination visit). Treatment meaning: pre-vaccination baseline after standard-of-care therapy. The repertoire was sequenced with immunoSEQ multiplex PCR; TCRdb's copy has only in-frame clones and lacks some. The sample lists about 46,000 clones, 65% to 80% occurring once. Here the sequenced sample was PBMCs, taken from a glioma patient treated with radiotherapy, temozolomide or both. The receptors come from a middle-aged woman with glioma.

This rearrangement joins TRBV6-5 to TRBJ1-5; TRBD1 aligns across 7 bases. The germline V gene encodes CDR1 MNHEY and CDR2 SVGAGI. Losses at the gene ends were 6 bases for V and 2 bases for J; bases not matched to a gene: 4. The CDR3 extends over 14 amino acids. This CDR3 reads CASSRTGGNQPQHF. The CDR3 coding sequence is TGTGCCAGCAGCCGAACAGGGGGCAATCAGCCCCAGCATTTT.

CDR3 protein: CASTQAVDYGYTF. In nucleotides, the CDR3 is TGTGCCAGTACTCAAGCCGTGGACTATGGCTACACCTTC. V and J are TRBV6-5 and TRBJ1-2, with D uncertain. CDR1 MNHEY and CDR2 SVGAGI come from the germline V gene. V lost 9 bases and J 3 bases, leaving 14 bases between the germline ends. There are 13 residues in the CDR3.

This sequence joins TRBV29-1 and TRBJ1-4; the match to TRBD1 covers 7 bases. Germline V gene sequence: CDR1 SQVTM, CDR2 ANQGSEA. There are 13 residues in the CDR3. J lost 5 bases, V lost 7 bases, and 7 bases had no gene match. As DNA, the CDR3 is TGCAGCGCACGGGACAGCTTAAATGAAAAACTGTTTTTT. This encodes CSARDSLNEKLFF.

This clone was observed a handful of times. The chain employs TRBV15 and TRBJ2-1; 7 nucleotides agree with TRBD2. The length of the CDR3 is 14 residues. V was pared by 0 bases and J by 5 bases, with 1 base of the junction left unmatched. The V gene's germline CDR1 is LNHNV and CDR2 YYDKDF (reference sequence). In DNA, the CDR3 is TGTGCCACCAGCAGAGAAGCGGGGAACAATGAGCAGTTCTTC. Amino acids: CATSREAGNNEQFF.

This chain joins TRBV19 and TRBJ1-1; D might be TRBD1 (5 bases). Trimming shortened V by 5 bases and J by 8 bases, and 21 bases separated the two germline ends. The CDR3 length is 15 residues. CDR1 LNHDA and CDR2 SQIVND come from the germline V gene (reference sequence). CDR3 residues: CASSQWLGPKPEAFF. CDR3 DNA: TGTGCCAGTAGTCAGTGGCTGGGGCCCAAGCCCGAAGCTTTCTTT. The whole variable domain, filled in from reference TRBV19 and TRBJ1-1, reads DGGITQSPKYLFRKEGQNVTLSCEQNLNHDAMYWYRQDPGQGLRLIYYSQIVNDFQKGDIAEGYSVSREKKESFPLTVTSAQKNPTAFYLCASSQWLGPKPEAFFGQGTRLTVV.

The CDR3 here is CASSFSPGGTEAFF. The CDR3 nucleotides read TGTGCCAGCAGTTTCTCCCCTGGTGGCACTGAAGCTTTCTTT. The rearrangement joins TRBV6-4 to TRBJ1-1; D not certain. CDR3 length: 14 amino acids. V lost 5 bases and J 4 bases, leaving 14 bases between the germline ends. Looked up from germline, CDR1 is MRHNA and CDR2 is SNTAGT.

The sample holds one count of this clone. This chain connects TRBV4-3 to TRBJ1-6; D perhaps matches TRBD1 (5 bases). The CDR3 consists of 16 residues. CDR1 LGHNA and CDR2 YSLEER come from the germline V gene. V lost 1 base and J 8 bases, leaving 15 bases between the germline ends. The CDR3 DNA is TGCGCCAGCAGCCAAGGAGGGGCCGGCTTAGATTCACCCCTCCACTTT. The encoded protein is CASSQGGAGLDSPLHF.

The chain uses TRBV2 and TRBJ1-2; TRBD1 might be the D (5 bases). The CDR3 totals 14 residues. V was cut by 8 bases and J by 2 bases, with 15 bases left in between. Germline assignment: CDR1 SNHLY and CDR2 FYNNEI. The CDR3 DNA sequence: TGTGCCAGCTCGATCCCGGGGGACAACTATGGCTACACCTTC. As protein: CASSIPGDNYGYTF.

The V gene is TRBV19, the J gene TRBJ2-1, with no clear D. Trimming shortened V by 5 bases and J by 6 bases, and 11 bases separated the two germline ends. Germline V CDR1 and CDR2: LNHDA, SQIVND (reference sequence). The CDR3 is made up of 13 amino acids. The CDR3 is CASSPRPFNEQFF. The DNA for the CDR3 is TGTGCCAGTAGTCCGAGACCCTTCAATGAGCAGTTCTTC.

The chain combines TRBV7-9 with TRBJ1-3, with a possible D match to TRBD1 (5 bases). The ends were cut back, 4 bases at V and 0 bases at J, with 16 bases in the middle. This CDR3 region has 17 residues. Per the germline V gene, CDR1 is SEHNR and CDR2 is FQNEAQ (reference sequence). The CDR3, as DNA: TGTGCCAGCAGCTCCCGTGGGACGGAATTCTCTGGAAACACCATATATTTT. It translates to CASSSRGTEFSGNTIYF.

The rearrangement links TRBV7-9 to TRBJ2-7; TRBD2 matches at 12 bases. The CDR3 sequence is 16 residues long. The junction had 5 bases not matched to a gene; V was cut back by 2 bases and J by 3 bases. The germline V gene has CDR1 SEHNR and CDR2 FQNEAQ (reference sequence). CDR3 protein: CASSLNLAGGGYEQYF. CDR3 DNA sequence: TGTGCCAGCAGCTTAAATCTAGCGGGAGGGGGCTACGAGCAGTACTTC.

The V gene is TRBV11-2, the J gene TRBJ1-2, with unresolved D. Germline CDR1 and CDR2: SGHAT and FQNNGV. V was shortened by 2 bases and J by 7 bases, with 11 bases between the two germline ends. The CDR3 spans 13 residues. The CDR3 sequence is CASSLQSVGGYTF. CDR3 sequence (DNA): TGTGCCAGCAGCTTACAGAGCGTTGGTGGCTACACCTTC.

The V gene is TRBV18, the J gene TRBJ1-1; 8 bases map to TRBD1. The CDR3 covers 15 residues. Per germline, CDR1 KGHSH and CDR2 LQKENI. V dropped 2 bases and J dropped 1; count of bases not matched to a gene: 3. DNA of the CDR3: TGTGCCAGCTCACCATCCGGGACAGGGAACACTGAAGCTTTCTTT. Amino acids: CASSPSGTGNTEAFF.

This chain uses TRBV19 with TRBJ1-3, with 7 bases identical to TRBD1. The CDR3 runs to 14 residues. From germline, CDR1 is LNHDA and CDR2 SQIVND (reference sequence). V trimming: 6 bases; J trimming: 7 bases; junction bases outside the gene matches: 9. CDR3 sequence: CASRSQGYGNTIYF. The CDR3 DNA is TGTGCCAGTAGGTCACAGGGGTACGGGAACACCATATATTTT.

J is TRBJ1-3 and V is TRBV30; no reliable D call. Between the trimmed V and J ends, which lost 7 bases and 0 bases, there was a span of 13 bases. Germline-derived CDR1 and CDR2 are GTSNPN and SVGIG (reference sequence). This CDR3 is 14 amino acids long. CDR3 bases: TGTGCCTTTTCCCATGGTCGCTCTGGAAACACCATATATTTT. Protein sequence: CAFSHGRSGNTIYF.

CDR3 loop: CASSYRGAKDEQFF. The CDR3 region has the DNA TGTGCCAGCAGTTACAGGGGAGCGAAGGATGAGCAGTTCTTC. The rearrangement links TRBV6-5 to TRBJ2-1; possibly TRBD1 or TRBD2 for D (5 bases each). The germline V and J ends were trimmed by 2 bases and 8 bases, with 13 bases remaining between them. CDR3 length equals 14 residues. Germline CDR1 and CDR2: MNHEY and SVGAGI.

V is TRBV6-1 and J is TRBJ1-6, with D possibly being TRBD1 (5 bases). Germline loops: CDR1 MNHNS, CDR2 SASEGT. The V end lost 3 bases, the J end lost 6 bases, and 9 bases lay between the germline ends. The CDR3 length is 14 residues. CDR3 bases: TGTGCCAGCAGTGACCTCGACAGTAATTCACCCCTCCACTTT. It translates to CASSDLDSNSPLHF.

This clone was seen just once. The V call is TRBV19, the J call TRBJ1-5, with D tentatively TRBD1 (6 bases). Germline V gene data show CDR1 as LNHDA and CDR2 as SQIVND (reference sequence). The CDR3 totals 13 residues. Trimming removed 6 bases at V and 7 bases at J, with 13 bases between. The CDR3 DNA reads TGTGCCAGTAGAGACAGGTCGGGACAGCCCCAGCATTTT. It encodes CASRDRSGQPQHF.

This rearrangement joins TRBV7-6 to TRBJ1-3; D is unclear. The CDR3 sequence is 15 residues long. Looked up from germline, CDR1 is SGHVS and CDR2 is FNYEAQ. Trimming removed 6 bases at V and 4 bases at J, with 16 bases between. As DNA, the CDR3 is TGTGCCAGCAGTTCCGCCTGGGGAGCCGGAAACACCATATATTTT. This sequence encodes CASSSAWGAGNTIYF.

This clone is deemed medium-sized (0.01 to 0.1%). The rearrangement uses TRBV29-1 and TRBJ2-7; 7 bases line up with TRBD1. V was clipped by 7 bases and J by 6 bases; unmatched bases: 9. The CDR3 has 12 amino acids. Germline values: CDR1 SQVTM, CDR2 ANQGSEA. This chain's CDR3 is CSAGQAQSEQYF. Written as DNA, the CDR3 is TGCAGCGCCGGACAGGCCCAATCCGAGCAGTACTTC.